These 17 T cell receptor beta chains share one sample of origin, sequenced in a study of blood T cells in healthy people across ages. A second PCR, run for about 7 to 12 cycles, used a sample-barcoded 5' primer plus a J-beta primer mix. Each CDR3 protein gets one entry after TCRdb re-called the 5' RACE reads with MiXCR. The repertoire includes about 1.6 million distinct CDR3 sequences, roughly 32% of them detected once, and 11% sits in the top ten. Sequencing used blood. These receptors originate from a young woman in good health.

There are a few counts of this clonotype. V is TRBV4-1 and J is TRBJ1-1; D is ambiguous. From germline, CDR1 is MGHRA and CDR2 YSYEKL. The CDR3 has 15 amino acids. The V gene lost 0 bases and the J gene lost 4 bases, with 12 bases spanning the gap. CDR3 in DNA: TGCGCCAGCAGCCAAGATGAGGGTTGGAGCACTGAAGCTTTCTTT. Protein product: CASSQDEGWSTEAFF.

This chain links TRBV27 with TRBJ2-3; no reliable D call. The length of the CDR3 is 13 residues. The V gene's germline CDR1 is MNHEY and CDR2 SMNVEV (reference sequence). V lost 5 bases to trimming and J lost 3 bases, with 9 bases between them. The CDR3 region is CASSPPETDTQYF. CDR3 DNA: TGTGCCAGCAGTCCCCCAGAGACAGATACGCAGTATTTT.

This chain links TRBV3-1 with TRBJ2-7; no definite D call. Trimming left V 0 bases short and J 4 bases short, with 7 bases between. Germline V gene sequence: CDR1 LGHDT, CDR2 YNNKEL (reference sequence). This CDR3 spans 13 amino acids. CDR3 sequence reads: CASSQEHFYEQYF. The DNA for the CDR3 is TGTGCCAGCAGCCAAGAACACTTTTACGAGCAGTACTTC.

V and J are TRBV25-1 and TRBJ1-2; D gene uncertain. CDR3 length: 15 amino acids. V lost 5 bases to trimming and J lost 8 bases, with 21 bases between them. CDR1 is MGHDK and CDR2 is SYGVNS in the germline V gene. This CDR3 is CASSSTRGRVEGYTF. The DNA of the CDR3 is TGTGCCAGCAGTTCGACCCGCGGGAGGGTAGAGGGCTACACCTTC.

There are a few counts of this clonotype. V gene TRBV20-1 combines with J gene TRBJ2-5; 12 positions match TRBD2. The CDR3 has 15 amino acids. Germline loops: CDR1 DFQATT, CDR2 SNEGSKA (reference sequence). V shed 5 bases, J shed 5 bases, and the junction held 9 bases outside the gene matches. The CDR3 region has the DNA TGCAGTGCTTGGGGGCTAGCGGGGGGGACGGAGACCCAGTACTTC. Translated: CSAWGLAGGTETQYF.

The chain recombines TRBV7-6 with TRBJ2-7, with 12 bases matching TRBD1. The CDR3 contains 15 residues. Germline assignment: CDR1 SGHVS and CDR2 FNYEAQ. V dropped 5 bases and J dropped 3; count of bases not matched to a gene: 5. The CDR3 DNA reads TGTGCCAGCAGCAAGGGACAGGGGGCTCTCTACGAGCAGTACTTC. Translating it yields CASSKGQGALYEQYF.

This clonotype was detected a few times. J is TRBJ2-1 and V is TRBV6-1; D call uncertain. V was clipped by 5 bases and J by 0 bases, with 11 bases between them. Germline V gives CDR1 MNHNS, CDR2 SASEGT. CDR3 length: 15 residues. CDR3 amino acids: CASSLLPSSYNEQFF. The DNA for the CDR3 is TGTGCCAGCAGTCTCCTACCTAGCTCCTACAATGAGCAGTTCTTC.

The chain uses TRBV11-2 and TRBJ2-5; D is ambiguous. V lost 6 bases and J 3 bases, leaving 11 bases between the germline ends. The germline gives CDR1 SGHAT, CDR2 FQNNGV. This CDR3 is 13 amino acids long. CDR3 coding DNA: TGTGCCAGCAGTCCGACTCGAAAAGAGACCCAGTACTTC. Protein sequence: CASSPTRKETQYF.

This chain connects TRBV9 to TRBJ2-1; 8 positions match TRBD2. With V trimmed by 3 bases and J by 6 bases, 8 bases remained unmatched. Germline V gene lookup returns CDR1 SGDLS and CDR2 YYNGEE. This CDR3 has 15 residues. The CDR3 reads CASSATGGPTNEQFF. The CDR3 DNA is TGTGCCAGCAGCGCGACGGGGGGGCCTACCAATGAGCAGTTCTTC.

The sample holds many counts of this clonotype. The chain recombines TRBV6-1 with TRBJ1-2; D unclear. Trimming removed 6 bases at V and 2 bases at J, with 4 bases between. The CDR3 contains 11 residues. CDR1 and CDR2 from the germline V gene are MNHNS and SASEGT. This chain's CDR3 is CASRGNYGYTF. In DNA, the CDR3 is TGTGCCAGCAGAGGAAACTATGGCTACACCTTC.

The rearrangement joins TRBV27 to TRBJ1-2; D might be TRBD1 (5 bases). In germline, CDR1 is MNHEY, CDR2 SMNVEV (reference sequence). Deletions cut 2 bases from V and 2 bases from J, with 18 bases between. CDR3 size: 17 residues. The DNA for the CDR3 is TGTGCCAGCAGTTTAAGGATGGGGCCGTCTTCAAACTATGGCTACACCTTC. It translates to CASSLRMGPSSNYGYTF.

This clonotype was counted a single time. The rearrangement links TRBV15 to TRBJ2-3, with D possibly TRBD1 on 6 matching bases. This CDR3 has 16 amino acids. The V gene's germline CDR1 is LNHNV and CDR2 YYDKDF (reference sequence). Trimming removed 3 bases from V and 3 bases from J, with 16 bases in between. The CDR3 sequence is CATSRSLAQGTDTQYF. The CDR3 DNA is TGTGCCACCAGCAGGAGTCTGGCCCAGGGGACAGATACGCAGTATTTT.

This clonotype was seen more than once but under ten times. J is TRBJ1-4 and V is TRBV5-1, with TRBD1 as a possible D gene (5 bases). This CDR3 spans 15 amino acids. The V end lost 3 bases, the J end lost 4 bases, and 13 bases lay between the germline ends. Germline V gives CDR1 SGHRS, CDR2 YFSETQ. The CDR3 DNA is TGCGCCAGCAGCTCTACAGGCCTCAGTAATGAAAAACTGTTTTTT. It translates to CASSSTGLSNEKLFF.

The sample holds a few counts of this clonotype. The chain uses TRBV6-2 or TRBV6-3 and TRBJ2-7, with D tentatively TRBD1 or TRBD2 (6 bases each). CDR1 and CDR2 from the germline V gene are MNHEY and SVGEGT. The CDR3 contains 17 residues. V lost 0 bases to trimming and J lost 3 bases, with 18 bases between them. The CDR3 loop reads CASSYSSGGLSNYEQYF. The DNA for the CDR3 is TGTGCCAGCAGTTACTCGAGTGGGGGGCTCTCCAACTACGAGCAGTACTTC.

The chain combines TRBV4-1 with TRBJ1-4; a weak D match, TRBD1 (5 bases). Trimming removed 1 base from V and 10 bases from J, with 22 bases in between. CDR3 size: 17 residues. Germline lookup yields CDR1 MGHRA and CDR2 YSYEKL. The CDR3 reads CASSQGTGKTAMGKLFF. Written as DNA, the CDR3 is TGCGCCAGCAGCCAAGGCACAGGAAAGACGGCAATGGGAAAACTGTTTTTT.

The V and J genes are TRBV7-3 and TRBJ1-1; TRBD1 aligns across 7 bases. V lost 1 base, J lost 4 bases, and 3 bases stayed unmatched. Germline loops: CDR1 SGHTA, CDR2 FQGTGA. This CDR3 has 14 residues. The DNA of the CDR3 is TGTGCCAGCAGCTTAAACAGGGGTAGCACTGAAGCTTTCTTT. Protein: CASSLNRGSTEAFF.

The CDR3 DNA sequence: TGCGCCAGCAGCTCCGCCGGATTAACAAACTACAATGAGCAGTTCTTC. Protein: CASSSAGLTNYNEQFF. The chain links TRBV5-1 to TRBJ2-1; D uncertain. Germline V CDR1 and CDR2: SGHRS, YFSETQ. The CDR3 consists of 16 residues. V was pared by 3 bases and J by 3 bases, with 16 bases between. The full variable domain, with the rest looked up from reference TRBV5-1 and TRBJ2-1, is KAGVTQTPRYLIKTRGQQVTLSCSPISGHRSVSWYQQTPGQGLQFLFEYFSETQRNKGNFPGRFSGRQFSNSRSEMNVSTLELGDSALYLCASSSAGLTNYNEQFFGPGTRLTVL.